The 27 T cell receptor beta chains below come from one sample, sequenced in a study of T cells in pancreatic ductal adenocarcinoma. No neoadjuvant therapy was given to the selected pancreatic ductal adenocarcinoma patients before their surgery. Produced via immunoSEQ multiplex PCR; TCRdb's table is partial and in-frame only. The profile shows 5,000 or so clones, more than 70% of them singletons. Source material: pancreatic tumor tissue. These receptors were taken from a human donor with pancreatic ductal adenocarcinoma.

The chain has TRBV25-1 and TRBJ1-3, with D maybe TRBD1 (5 bases). Trimming took 1 base from V and 2 from J, leaving 15 bases between them. Germline V gene data show CDR1 as MGHDK and CDR2 as SYGVNS. The length of the CDR3 is 17 residues. The CDR3, as DNA: TGTGCCAGCAGTGAATTTCGGGGGTCCCCTCCTGGAAACACCATATATTTT. As protein: CASSEFRGSPPGNTIYF.

The CDR3 sequence: CASKAGKGDTQYF. The CDR3 nucleotides read TGTGCCAGCAAAGCGGGGAAGGGTGATACGCAGTATTTT. This rearrangement joins TRBV7-9 to TRBJ2-3; 7 positions agree with TRBD2. Looked up from germline, CDR1 is SEHNR and CDR2 is FQNEAQ (reference sequence). The CDR3 runs to 13 residues. Trimming took 7 bases from V and 6 from J; bases not matched to a gene: 7.

Concerning this clone itself: One junction end disagrees with the germline gene, perhaps due to a read error. The V and J genes are TRBV5-4 and TRBJ2-5; D gene unclear. The CDR3 runs 15 residues. The germline CDR1 and CDR2 sequences are SGHNT and YYREEE (reference sequence). The CDR3 loop reads CASSPVSSIGETQYF. Here the CDR3 DNA reads TGCGCCAGCAGCCCTGTATCGTCCATCGGGGAGACCCAGTACTTC. The entire variable domain, with the rest obtained from reference TRBV5-4 and TRBJ2-5, is as follows: ETGVTQSPTHLIKTRGQQVTLRCSSQSGHNTVSWYQQALGQGPQFIFQYYREEENGRGNFPPRFSGLQFPNYSSELNVNALELDDSALYLCASSPVSSIGETQYFGPGTRLLVL.

This clone was detected only once. The CDR3 DNA reads as TGTGCCAGCAGGTCCACCCTAGTGCGGGGTCCCCTCCACTTT. Translation: CASRSTLVRGPLHF. The chain joins TRBV6-5 to TRBJ1-6, with D uncertain. CDR1 MNHEY and CDR2 SVGAGI come from the germline V gene. This CDR3 contains 14 residues. V dropped 6 bases and J dropped 13 bases, with 19 bases sitting between them.

CDR3 amino acids: CASSSGLANNEQFF. The CDR3 DNA is TGTGCCAGCAGCTCGGGACTAGCTAACAATGAGCAGTTCTTC. The V and J genes are TRBV5-4 and TRBJ2-1; TRBD2 agrees at 9 bases. There are 14 residues in the CDR3. Germline-derived CDR1 and CDR2 are SGHNT and YYREEE (reference sequence). Germline trimming cut 3 bases from V and 5 bases from J; bases unmatched to any gene: 3.

The V and J genes are TRBV11-2 and TRBJ1-1; D not resolved. The V gene's germline CDR1 is SGHAT and CDR2 FQNNGV. CDR3 size: 13 residues. V was clipped by 3 bases and J by 4 bases, with 9 bases between them. This chain's CDR3 is CASSFQAATEAFF. The CDR3, as DNA: TGTGCCAGCAGCTTTCAAGCCGCCACTGAAGCTTTCTTT.

V and J are TRBV19 and TRBJ1-5; D may be TRBD1 (6 bases). V was clipped by 7 bases and J by 6 bases, with 16 bases between them. The germline CDR1 and CDR2 sequences are LNHDA and SQIVND (reference sequence). The CDR3 totals 14 residues. CDR3 sequence: CASTPTGHGQPQHF. Here the CDR3 DNA reads TGTGCCAGTACCCCGACAGGTCATGGTCAGCCCCAGCATTTT.

V is TRBV11-2 and J is TRBJ2-2, with D possibly TRBD1 on 5 matching bases. Germline values: CDR1 SGHAT, CDR2 FQNNGV. This CDR3 contains 14 residues. V was shortened by 6 bases and J by 9 bases, with 17 bases between the two germline ends. The CDR3 spells CASSFDSLLRELFF. The CDR3 region has the DNA TGTGCCAGCAGTTTCGACAGCCTTTTGAGGGAGCTGTTTTTT.

The gene calls are TRBV5-1 and TRBJ2-7; 8 bases are a match to TRBD1. This CDR3 region has 13 residues. Germline trimming cut 3 bases from V and 6 bases from J; bases unmatched to any gene: 5. Germline V gene lookup returns CDR1 SGHRS and CDR2 YFSETQ. CDR3 loop: CASSSVTGGEQYF. CDR3 DNA sequence: TGCGCCAGCAGCTCCGTCACAGGGGGCGAGCAGTACTTC.

The genes are TRBV19 and TRBJ2-7; 9 nucleotides align to TRBD1. Germline assignment: CDR1 LNHDA and CDR2 SQIVND (reference sequence). CDR3 length: 14 amino acids. After removal of 8 bases from V and 2 bases from J, the junction contained 7 bases not matched to a gene. The DNA for the CDR3 is TGTGCCAGTGATACGGGACAGGGAGCCTACGAGCAGTACTTC. Translation: CASDTGQGAYEQYF.

This clone was counted between two and nine times. The V call is TRBV5-5, the J call TRBJ1-2; unclear D gene. The CDR3 runs 16 residues. Germline CDR1 and CDR2: SGHKS and YYEKEE (reference sequence). V lost 2 bases to trimming and J lost 4 bases, with 18 bases between them. The CDR3 loop reads CASSFPLEGVGYGYTF. CDR3 sequence (DNA): TGTGCCAGCAGCTTTCCATTGGAGGGCGTCGGCTATGGCTACACCTTC.

The chain carries TRBV19 and TRBJ2-3, with D maybe TRBD1 (5 bases). Germline CDR1 LNHDA, CDR2 SQIVND (reference sequence). V was clipped by 4 bases and J by 0 bases, with 17 bases between them. This CDR3 region has 17 residues. For the CDR3, the DNA is TGTGCCAGTAGTACCGAGTTGACAGCCTTTAGCACAGATACGCAGTATTTT. It specifies CASSTELTAFSTDTQYF.

In its sample, this clone was seen once. The chain carries TRBV5-4 and TRBJ2-7, with D possibly being TRBD1 (5 bases). Between the trimmed V and J ends, which lost 1 base and 0 bases, there was a span of 11 bases. This CDR3 is 15 amino acids long. Germline assignment: CDR1 SGHNT and CDR2 YYREEE (reference sequence). The CDR3 coding sequence is TGTGCCAGCAGCTTGTACGCAGGGATCTCCTACGAGCAGTACTTC. Protein product: CASSLYAGISYEQYF.

The J gene is TRBJ1-5, the V gene TRBV19; 9 positions match TRBD1. With 7 bases clipped from V and 3 bases from J, the junction kept 4 bases outside the gene matches. CDR3 length: 14 residues. The germline gives CDR1 LNHDA, CDR2 SQIVND (reference sequence). The CDR3 sequence is CASIGQGNNQPQHF. The CDR3 nucleotides are TGTGCCAGTATAGGACAGGGGAACAATCAGCCCCAGCATTTT.

The chain recombines TRBV7-8 with TRBJ2-6, with D uncertain. Trimming shortened V by 5 bases and J by 5 bases, and 22 bases separated the two germline ends. Germline V CDR1 and CDR2: SGHVS, FQNEAQ. The CDR3 has 18 residues. In DNA, the CDR3 is TGTGCCAGCAGCATTTTGTCGTACCCACAAAGTCGGGCCAACGTCCTGACTTTC. Protein sequence: CASSILSYPQSRANVLTF. Based on the CDR3 plus reference TRBV7-8 and TRBJ2-6, the full variable domain is GAGVSQSPRYKVAKRGQDVALRCDPISGHVSLFWYQQALGQGPEFLTYFQNEAQLDKSGLPSDRFFAERPEGSVSTLKIQRTQQEDSAVYLCASSILSYPQSRANVLTFGAGSRLTVL.

The genes are TRBV5-1 and TRBJ2-3; D remains unclear. The CDR3 has 14 amino acids. Between the trimmed V and J ends, which lost 3 bases and 0 bases, there was a span of 8 bases. Germline values: CDR1 SGHRS, CDR2 YFSETQ. CDR3 DNA sequence: TGCGCCAGCAGCTACAGTACTAGCACAGATACGCAGTATTTT. Translated, it gives CASSYSTSTDTQYF.

This sequence joins TRBV7-2 and TRBJ1-2; D ambiguous. Germline loops: CDR1 SGHTA, CDR2 FQGNSA. The CDR3 runs to 13 residues. V dropped 4 bases and J dropped 4 bases, with 10 bases sitting between them. CDR3 residues: CASSYSGAYGYTF. CDR3 in DNA: TGTGCCAGCAGCTACTCGGGAGCCTATGGCTACACCTTC. The entire variable domain, with the rest obtained from reference TRBV7-2 and TRBJ1-2, is as follows: GAGVSQSPSNKVTEKGKDVELRCDPISGHTALYWYRQSLGQGLEFLIYFQGNSAPDKSGLPSDRFSAERTGGSVSTLTIQRTQQEDSAVYLCASSYSGAYGYTFGSGTRLTVV.

The V and J genes are TRBV28 and TRBJ2-6; possible D gene TRBD2, 6 bases. Trimming left V 6 bases short and J 2 bases short, with 11 bases between. The length of the CDR3 is 15 residues. The germline CDR1 and CDR2 sequences are MDHEN and SYDVKM. CDR3 nucleotides: TGTGCCAGCAGGTGGGGGGAGACTGGGGCCAACGTCCTGACTTTC. Protein: CASRWGETGANVLTF.

The rearrangement uses TRBV30 and TRBJ1-3; no reliable D call. There are 16 residues in the CDR3. Germline V lookup: CDR1 GTSNPN, CDR2 SVGIG (reference sequence). The V end was cut by 0 bases, the J end by 0 bases, with 12 bases between. The CDR3 is CAWSVLGISSGNTIYF. The CDR3 bases are TGTGCCTGGAGTGTCCTAGGGATAAGCTCTGGAAACACCATATATTTT.

The chain links TRBV27 to TRBJ2-1; perhaps TRBD1 as D (5 bases). In germline, CDR1 is MNHEY, CDR2 SMNVEV (reference sequence). V was trimmed by 4 bases and J by 1 base, leaving 14 bases between them. This CDR3 has 16 amino acids. CDR3 loop: CASSSLGARSYNEQFF. The CDR3, as DNA: TGTGCCAGCAGTTCTCTTGGGGCGCGGTCCTACAATGAGCAGTTCTTC.

The chain has TRBV6-1 and TRBJ1-3; D unclear. The germline V gene has CDR1 MNHNS and CDR2 SASEGT. This CDR3 comprises 13 residues. Trimming removed 8 bases at V and 1 base at J, with 9 bases between. The DNA for the CDR3 is TGTGCCAGCTTCGGAGGGTCTGGAAACACCATATATTTT. It specifies CASFGGSGNTIYF.

The CDR3 nucleotides read TGTGCCAGCAGCCTCGGGGCCGGGAGGTCCGGGGAGCTGTTTTTT. Its protein is CASSLGAGRSGELFF. This chain joins TRBV6-5 and TRBJ2-2; 7 bases align to TRBD2. CDR1 and CDR2 (germline): MNHEY, SVGAGI. The CDR3 runs to 15 residues. Trimming took 6 bases from V and 6 from J; bases not matched to a gene: 10.

This chain uses TRBV2 with TRBJ1-5; D not resolved. The CDR3 loop spans 12 amino acids. Germline V lookup: CDR1 SNHLY, CDR2 FYNNEI. V lost 5 bases to trimming and J lost 0 bases, with 2 bases between them. CDR3 in DNA: TGTGCCAGCAGTAATAGCAATCAGCCCCAGCATTTT. The encoded protein is CASSNSNQPQHF.

This rearrangement joins TRBV6-6 to TRBJ2-5; 7 bases fit TRBD2. The CDR3 runs to 15 residues. With V trimmed by 6 bases and J by 7 bases, 14 bases remained unmatched. CDR1 and CDR2 from the germline V gene are MNHNY and SVGAGI (reference sequence). The chain's CDR3 is CASSHFSAGDGTQYF. The CDR3 DNA is TGTGCCAGCAGCCACTTCTCGGCGGGGGACGGGACCCAGTACTTC.

This rearrangement joins TRBV27 to TRBJ2-1; D might be TRBD2 (6 bases). This CDR3 spans 15 amino acids. CDR1 and CDR2 (germline): MNHEY, SMNVEV (reference sequence). The V gene lost 7 bases and the J gene lost 9 bases, with 22 bases spanning the gap. CDR3 bases: TGTGCCAGCACTTACCAAACCGGGGGAAACACTGAGCAGTTCTTC. It is translated as CASTYQTGGNTEQFF.

This chain connects TRBV5-4 to TRBJ1-4; D unresolved. The CDR3 sequence is 13 residues long. V lost 4 bases and J lost 6, with 10 bases in between. CDR1 is SGHNT and CDR2 is YYREEE in the germline V gene (reference sequence). CDR3 loop: CASSGGGYEKLFF. CDR3 nucleotides: TGTGCCAGCAGCGGTGGCGGGTATGAAAAACTGTTTTTT.

V is TRBV28 and J is TRBJ2-7, with no clear D. The CDR3 runs to 14 residues. Trimming pared 7 bases from V and 0 bases from J, leaving 13 bases between. CDR1 is MDHEN and CDR2 is SYDVKM in the germline V gene. The CDR3 DNA follows: TGTGCCAGCATGGATAACAAGAGCTCCTACGAGCAGTACTTC. As protein: CASMDNKSSYEQYF.